Following are 12 T cell receptor beta chains from one sample sequenced in a study of shared clonotypes between healthy human individuals. Sequenced by immunoSEQ multiplex PCR; TCRdb stores in-frame clones only, minus some. The data hold over a million clones, with more than 75% observed a single time. The sample comprised memory CD4+ T cells from PBMCs. Subset of the sample: CD45RA-negative fraction. All receptors derive from a man aged 18 to 30 in good health. Some clones in this sample may be carry-over from other donors' samples.

The genes are TRBV7-2 and TRBJ1-2; 7 nucleotides agree with TRBD1. Germline-derived CDR1 and CDR2 are SGHTA and FQGNSA. The ends lost 7 bases at V and 6 bases at J; junction bases unmatched: 5. This CDR3 comprises 12 residues. As DNA, the CDR3 is TGTGCCAGCAACCAGGGGGGAAATGGCTACACCTTC. It is translated as CASNQGGNGYTF. Supplemented by reference TRBV7-2 and TRBJ1-2, the full variable domain reads GAGVSQSPSNKVTEKGKDVELRCDPISGHTALYWYRQSLGQGLEFLIYFQGNSAPDKSGLPSDRFSAERTGGSVSTLTIQRTQQEDSAVYLCASNQGGNGYTFGSGTRLTVV.

This clone showed up just once. A much larger clone differs by one base, so this may be a read error. This chain connects TRBV18 to TRBJ1-1; TRBD1 matches 11 bases. This CDR3 comprises 16 residues. Germline CDR1 is KGHSH and CDR2 is LQKENI. The CDR3 DNA sequence: TGTGCCTGCTCACTAATGGGACAGGGGGGCGGCACTGAAGCTTTCTTT. Its protein is CACSLMGQGGGTEAFF.

The chain is built from TRBV19 and TRBJ2-5; TRBD2 matches at 7 bases. V trimming: 9 bases; J trimming: 2 bases; junction bases outside the gene matches: 6. The CDR3 sequence is 13 residues long. Looked up from germline, CDR1 is LNHDA and CDR2 is SQIVND (reference sequence). The CDR3 DNA sequence: TGTGCCAGCTCTCGGGAGGTACAAGAGACCCAGTACTTC. Amino acids: CASSREVQETQYF. The full variable domain, rest sourced from reference TRBV19 and TRBJ2-5, is DGGITQSPKYLFRKEGQNVTLSCEQNLNHDAMYWYRQDPGQGLRLIYYSQIVNDFQKGDIAEGYSVSREKKESFPLTVTSAQKNPTAFYLCASSREVQETQYFGPGTRLLVL.

The chain carries TRBV11-2 and TRBJ2-5; D is unresolved. The CDR3 runs 12 residues. Germline CDR1 reads SGHAT; CDR2 reads FQNNGV. Trimming removed 4 bases at V and 3 bases at J, with 6 bases between. CDR3 coding DNA: TGTGCCAGCAGCTATGAGGAAGAGACCCAGTACTTC. It specifies CASSYEEETQYF. Full variable domain (rest looked up from reference TRBV11-2 and TRBJ2-5): EAGVAQSPRYKIIEKRQSVAFWCNPISGHATLYWYQQILGQGPKLLIQFQNNGVVDDSQLPKDRFSAERLKGVDSTLKIQPAKLEDSAVYLCASSYEEETQYFGPGTRLLVL.

The chain has TRBV28 and TRBJ2-3, with no clear D. The CDR3 contains 13 residues. The V end was cut by 6 bases, the J end by 8 bases, with 15 bases between. From germline, CDR1 is MDHEN and CDR2 SYDVKM. Here the CDR3 DNA reads TGTGCCAGCAGGTTACAGTCCGGTGGTACGCAGTATTTT. It specifies CASRLQSGGTQYF.

This clone was counted ten times or more. At the DNA level, this CDR3 is encoded by other sequences in the same sample as well. The chain combines TRBV5-1 with TRBJ2-3; possibly TRBD2 for D (6 bases). The V end was cut by 2 bases, the J end by 6 bases, with 10 bases between. In germline, CDR1 is SGHRS, CDR2 YFSETQ. This CDR3 is 13 amino acids long. Here the CDR3 reads CASSFWGRDTQYF. For the CDR3, the DNA is TGCGCCAGCAGCTTCTGGGGGAGGGATACGCAGTATTTT.

This sequence joins TRBV5-1 and TRBJ2-5, with D hard to call. Germline V gives CDR1 SGHRS, CDR2 YFSETQ. The CDR3 is 14 residues long. V lost 4 bases to trimming and J lost 5 bases, with 15 bases between them. Here the CDR3 reads CASSKSTGVETQYF. CDR3 sequence (DNA): TGCGCCAGCAGCAAGTCAACCGGCGTGGAGACCCAGTACTTC.

V and J are TRBV28 and TRBJ1-4; 8 nucleotides agree with TRBD1. The length of the CDR3 is 16 residues. Germline values: CDR1 MDHEN, CDR2 SYDVKM. J lost 3 bases, V lost 4 bases, and 7 bases had no gene match. The DNA for the CDR3 is TGTGCCAGCAGTTCGATAACAGGGGGAGCTAATGAAAAACTGTTTTTT. Translation gives CASSSITGGANEKLFF. Filled out from reference TRBV28 and TRBJ1-4, the complete variable domain reads DVKVTQSSRYLVKRTGEKVFLECVQDMDHENMFWYRQDPGLGLRLIYFSYDVKMKEKGDIPEGYSVSREKKERFSLILESASTNQTSMYLCASSSITGGANEKLFFGSGTQLSVL.

The J gene is TRBJ2-7, the V gene TRBV6-6, with D possibly TRBD1 on 6 matching bases. V shed 4 bases and J shed 1 base, with 8 bases lying between them. The germline V gene has CDR1 MNHNY and CDR2 SVGAGI (reference sequence). This CDR3 is 13 amino acids long. This CDR3 is CASSLQGSYEQYF. In DNA, the CDR3 is TGTGCCAGCAGTTTGCAGGGGTCCTACGAGCAGTACTTC.

This chain connects TRBV6-1 to TRBJ2-2; the D gene could be TRBD1 or TRBD2 (5 bases each). From germline, CDR1 is MNHNS and CDR2 SASEGT. CDR3 length: 15 amino acids. Trimming left V 6 bases short and J 4 bases short, with 15 bases between. In nucleotides, the CDR3 is TGTGCCAGCAGGGGACCCACTGTGCTCACCGGGGAGCTGTTTTTT. Translated, it gives CASRGPTVLTGELFF.

The rearrangement links TRBV10-3 to TRBJ2-2, with 10 bases that match TRBD2. V lost 6 bases and J lost 4; bases outside the gene matches: 2. This CDR3 has 14 residues. Germline CDR1 and CDR2: ENHRY and SYGVKD. The CDR3 loop reads CAIRLAGATGELFF. CDR3 bases: TGTGCCATCAGGCTAGCGGGAGCCACCGGGGAGCTGTTTTTT.

The V and J genes are TRBV28 and TRBJ2-7; D gene uncertain. CDR1 is MDHEN and CDR2 is SYDVKM in the germline V gene. The CDR3 totals 14 residues. Deletions cut 3 bases from V and 3 bases from J, with 12 bases between. CDR3 loop: CASSFHGLSYEQYF. CDR3 DNA: TGTGCCAGCAGTTTTCATGGGCTGAGCTACGAGCAGTACTTC. The full variable domain, in which reference TRBV28 and TRBJ2-7 provide the parts outside the CDR3, is DVKVTQSSRYLVKRTGEKVFLECVQDMDHENMFWYRQDPGLGLRLIYFSYDVKMKEKGDIPEGYSVSREKKERFSLILESASTNQTSMYLCASSFHGLSYEQYFGPGTRLTVT.